Below, 30 T cell receptor beta chains from the same sample are listed, as sequenced in a study of T cell repertoires in cytomegalovirus infection. TCRdb independently ran MiXCR on the reads; one entry per CDR3 protein. The sample lists just over 450,000 distinct CDR3 sequences, approximately 46% occurring once. For these TCRs, the target antigens are not known. Material: cultured PBMCs, obtained from culture after CMV antigen stimulation. These receptor sequences come from a human donor in good health (CMV status not recorded). Some clones in this sample may be carry-over from other donors' samples.

J is TRBJ2-2 and V is TRBV11-2; maybe TRBD1 (5 bases). Trimming stripped 0 bases from V and 2 bases from J, with 13 bases between. The CDR3 is made up of 17 amino acids. Per germline, CDR1 SGHAT and CDR2 FQNNGV. This chain's CDR3 is CASSLDDRQTNTGELFF. The CDR3 bases are TGTGCCAGCAGCTTAGATGACAGACAAACAAACACCGGGGAGCTGTTTTTT.

This clonotype showed up just a few times. The chain links TRBV4-3 to TRBJ2-1, with 11 nucleotides matching TRBD2. The CDR3 loop spans 18 amino acids. CDR1 is LGHNA and CDR2 is YSLEER in the germline V gene. V trimming: 4 bases; J trimming: 3 bases; junction bases outside the gene matches: 11. This chain's CDR3 is CASSRGLAELRYYNEQFF. In nucleotides, the CDR3 is TGCGCCAGCAGCCGGGGACTAGCGGAGTTGCGGTACTACAATGAGCAGTTCTTC.

This clonotype was picked up a small number of times. This rearrangement joins TRBV19 to TRBJ1-5, with TRBD1 matching 11 bases. The germline gives CDR1 LNHDA, CDR2 SQIVND (reference sequence). V was clipped by 3 bases and J by 3 bases; unmatched bases: 13. This CDR3 region has 19 residues. The CDR3 region is CASSIQGQGVLTNNQPQHF. CDR3 bases: TGTGCCAGTAGTATTCAGGGACAGGGGGTACTGACCAACAATCAGCCCCAGCATTTT.

The table lists this clonotype with many counts. The rearrangement joins TRBV7-8 to TRBJ1-1; the D is unclear. Trimming left V 3 bases short and J 1 base short, with 6 bases between. CDR1 is SGHVS, CDR2 FQNEAQ, per germline. CDR3 size: 13 residues. The DNA for the CDR3 is TGTGCCAGCAGCTTGACACCGAACACTGAAGCTTTCTTT. Residues: CASSLTPNTEAFF. Supplemented by reference TRBV7-8 and TRBJ1-1, the full variable domain reads GAGVSQSPRYKVAKRGQDVALRCDPISGHVSLFWYQQALGQGPEFLTYFQNEAQLDKSGLPSDRFFAERPEGSVSTLKIQRTQQEDSAVYLCASSLTPNTEAFFGQGTRLTVV.

This chain connects TRBV7-9 to TRBJ2-3; 9 bases fit TRBD2. This CDR3 comprises 14 residues. Germline CDR1 and CDR2: SEHNR and FQNEAQ (reference sequence). Trimming removed 4 bases from V and 4 bases from J; junction bases left unmatched: 3. The CDR3 loop is CASSSASGADTQYF. In DNA form, the CDR3 reads TGTGCCAGCAGCTCCGCTAGCGGGGCAGATACGCAGTATTTT.

This chain joins TRBV7-2 and TRBJ2-7; the D gene is possibly TRBD1 (5 bases). Germline V gives CDR1 SGHTA, CDR2 FQGNSA. This CDR3 region has 14 residues. With 5 bases removed from V and 3 bases from J, the gap between germline ends came to 14 bases. As DNA, the CDR3 is TGTGCCAGCAGCCCTAGGCGGACAAACTACGAGCAGTACTTC. Its translation is CASSPRRTNYEQYF.

J is TRBJ2-3 and V is TRBV20-1, with 9 positions matching TRBD2. The CDR3 sequence is 18 residues long. Germline V gene sequence: CDR1 DFQATT, CDR2 SNEGSKA (reference sequence). V lost 5 bases to trimming and J lost 0 bases; unmatched junction nucleotides: 15. CDR3 sequence (DNA): TGCAGTGCTGTCCCGGTGGTAGCGGGGGCCACTAGCACAGATACGCAGTATTTT. Residues: CSAVPVVAGATSTDTQYF.

This chain joins TRBV7-2 and TRBJ2-7; D gene uncertain. This CDR3 is 14 amino acids long. The germline V gene has CDR1 SGHTA and CDR2 FQGNSA. Trimming took off 5 bases at V and 2 bases at J, with 13 bases between the two ends. In DNA, the CDR3 is TGTGCCAGCAGCCCGGCCTCACTACCCTACGAGCAGTACTTC. Amino acid sequence: CASSPASLPYEQYF.

This clonotype was counted only a few times. The chain carries TRBV7-2 and TRBJ2-2; 11 bases line up with TRBD2. Germline V gene sequence: CDR1 SGHTA, CDR2 FQGNSA. The length of the CDR3 is 16 residues. The V gene end was trimmed by 1 base and the J gene end by 4 bases; junction bases not matched to a gene: 2. CDR3 amino acids: CASSLDSGRVTGELFF. CDR3 in DNA: TGTGCCAGCAGCTTAGATAGCGGGAGGGTCACCGGGGAGCTGTTTTTT.

This clonotype appeared a single time. In nucleotides, the CDR3 is TGCAGCGTTCAGGGGACCACTGAAGCTTTCTTT. Its protein is CSVQGTTEAFF. This sequence joins TRBV29-1 and TRBJ1-1; TRBD1 might be the D (6 bases). The CDR3 totals 11 residues. Trimming stripped 5 bases from V and 4 bases from J, with 8 bases between. Germline V lookup: CDR1 SQVTM, CDR2 ANQGSEA. Based on the CDR3 plus reference TRBV29-1 and TRBJ1-1, the full variable domain is SAVISQKPSRDICQRGTSLTIQCQVDSQVTMMFWYRQQPGQSLTLIATANQGSEATYESGFVIDKFPISRPNLTFSTLTVSNMSPEDSSIYLCSVQGTTEAFFGQGTRLTVV.

This chain uses TRBV2 with TRBJ1-5; the match to TRBD1 covers 7 bases. J lost 4 bases, V lost 5 bases, and 11 bases had no gene match. Germline V lookup: CDR1 SNHLY, CDR2 FYNNEI. The CDR3 has 16 residues. The CDR3 loop is CASSWSGGSWNQPQHF. The CDR3 DNA is TGTGCCAGCAGTTGGTCAGGGGGGAGTTGGAATCAGCCCCAGCATTTT.

This chain links TRBV7-2 with TRBJ1-6; no definite D call. V was trimmed by 1 base and J by 7 bases, leaving 11 bases between them. CDR3 length equals 15 residues. CDR1 is SGHTA and CDR2 is FQGNSA in the germline V gene. CDR3 region: CASSLVPTGNSPLHF. Written as DNA, the CDR3 is TGTGCCAGCAGCTTAGTCCCTACGGGGAATTCACCCCTCCACTTT.

The chain uses TRBV7-2 and TRBJ2-1; 7 bases map to TRBD1. This CDR3 has 15 residues. Germline V gene data show CDR1 as SGHTA and CDR2 as FQGNSA. V shed 2 bases, J shed 4 bases, and the junction held 5 bases outside the gene matches. For the CDR3, the DNA is TGTGCCAGCAGCTTAACCCGGGACAGTTACAATGAGCAGTTCTTC. This codes for CASSLTRDSYNEQFF.

The chain joins TRBV19 to TRBJ2-2; TRBD2 is a possible D gene (6 bases). CDR3 length: 15 residues. Germline lookup yields CDR1 LNHDA and CDR2 SQIVND (reference sequence). The V end lost 5 bases, the J end lost 7 bases, and 17 bases lay between the germline ends. The CDR3 nucleotides are TGTGCCAGTAGTCCCCCGGGGGAATGGGGCGGGGAGCTGTTTTTT. It specifies CASSPPGEWGGELFF.

The V and J genes are TRBV30 and TRBJ2-3, with D perhaps TRBD2 (5 bases). CDR3 size: 12 residues. The germline gives CDR1 GTSNPN, CDR2 SVGIG (reference sequence). Deletions cut 0 bases from V and 5 bases from J, with 6 bases between. CDR3 loop: CAWSVRGDTQYF. CDR3 in DNA: TGTGCCTGGAGTGTACGGGGAGATACGCAGTATTTT.

This chain uses TRBV6-5 with TRBJ2-6; TRBD2 aligns across 8 bases. Trimming cost V 7 bases and J 2 bases; bases outside gene matches: 7. Per germline, CDR1 MNHEY and CDR2 SVGAGI. This CDR3 has 16 residues. This chain's CDR3 is CASMAGGWAGANVLTF. CDR3 nucleotides: TGTGCCAGCATGGCGGGAGGATGGGCTGGGGCCAACGTCCTGACTTTC.

In this sample, this clonotype turned up a few times. The chain couples TRBV19 to TRBJ1-1; maybe TRBD1 (5 bases). Between the trimmed V and J ends, which lost 4 bases and 0 bases, there was a span of 15 bases. From germline, CDR1 is LNHDA and CDR2 SQIVND (reference sequence). The length of the CDR3 is 16 residues. The CDR3: CASSTSRDLMNTEAFF. In DNA form, the CDR3 reads TGTGCCAGTAGTACGTCCCGGGACCTAATGAACACTGAAGCTTTCTTT.

This clonotype appeared a few times. The gene calls are TRBV6-1 and TRBJ1-5; D not resolved. V gave up 3 bases and J gave up 0 bases, with 9 bases separating them. The CDR3 contains 15 residues. Germline assignment: CDR1 MNHNS and CDR2 SASEGT. The CDR3 DNA follows: TGTGCCAGCAGTGACAGGCTGTATAGCAATCAGCCCCAGCATTTT. The encoded protein is CASSDRLYSNQPQHF.

The chain has TRBV2 and TRBJ2-1; the D gene is possibly TRBD1 (6 bases). V was pared by 5 bases and J by 5 bases, with 10 bases between. Per germline, CDR1 SNHLY and CDR2 FYNNEI. This CDR3 is built from 13 residues. The CDR3: CASSLDSHNEQFF. In DNA form, the CDR3 reads TGTGCCAGCAGTCTGGACAGTCACAATGAGCAGTTCTTC.

In this sample, this clonotype turned up a few times. The chain joins TRBV30 to TRBJ2-3, with 7 bases fitting TRBD2. Trimming removed 3 bases from V and 4 bases from J; junction bases left unmatched: 1. Per germline, CDR1 GTSNPN and CDR2 SVGIG (reference sequence). The CDR3 consists of 12 residues. CDR3 DNA: TGTGCCTGGAGGACTAGCCCAGATACGCAGTATTTT. Amino acid sequence: CAWRTSPDTQYF. Full variable domain (outside the CDR3, taken from reference TRBV30 and TRBJ2-3): SQTIHQWPATLVQPVGSPLSLECTVEGTSNPNLYWYRQAAGRGLQLLFYSVGIGQISSEVPQNLSASRPQDRQFILSSKKLLLSDSGFYLCAWRTSPDTQYFGPGTRLTVL.

This clonotype showed up just once. DNA for the CDR3: TGTGCCAGCAGTCAACTAGCGGGGACCACAGATACGCAGTATTTT. Residues: CASSQLAGTTDTQYF. The chain uses TRBV6-5 and TRBJ2-3; 10 nucleotides agree with TRBD2. Germline CDR1 and CDR2: MNHEY and SVGAGI. With 5 bases clipped from V and 2 bases from J, the junction kept 4 bases outside the gene matches. The CDR3 has 15 amino acids.

This clonotype was counted a single time. The chain combines TRBV6-8 with TRBJ1-5; D gene ambiguous. The CDR3 consists of 14 residues. V was trimmed by 5 bases and J by 2 bases, leaving 10 bases between them. The germline V gene has CDR1 MNHGY and CDR2 SAAAGT. Here the CDR3 reads CASSVDGRNQPQHF. Written as DNA, the CDR3 is TGTGCCAGCAGTGTTGACGGACGCAATCAGCCCCAGCATTTT.

As to this clonotype: At one end, the junction sequence differs from germline, possibly due to a read error. This chain links TRBV7-6 with TRBJ2-1, with 7 bases matching TRBD2. Germline V gene data show CDR1 as SGHVS and CDR2 as FNYEAQ. The CDR3 consists of 15 residues. The CDR3 region is CASSLARGVYNVQFF. In DNA form, the CDR3 reads TGTGCCAGCAGCTTAGCACGGGGGGTCTACAATGTGCAGTTCTTC.

This clonotype was seen more than once but under ten times. This chain connects TRBV28 to TRBJ1-1, with a possible D match to TRBD1 (6 bases). Trimming stripped 6 bases from V and 10 bases from J, with 15 bases between. The germline V gene has CDR1 MDHEN and CDR2 SYDVKM. The CDR3 length is 12 residues. CDR3: CASRTLGGVAFF. CDR3 sequence (DNA): TGTGCCAGCAGAACCCTAGGGGGGGTAGCTTTCTTT.

This chain joins TRBV12-3 or TRBV12-4 and TRBJ2-5, with D unresolved. This CDR3 has 13 residues. The germline V and J ends were trimmed by 6 bases and 5 bases, with 13 bases remaining between them. The DNA of the CDR3 is TGTGCCAGCAGCCTCTCGAGTATGGAGACCCAGTACTTC. This translates into CASSLSSMETQYF.

This chain links TRBV7-8 with TRBJ1-6; D unresolved. CDR3 length: 13 residues. Germline CDR1 reads SGHVS; CDR2 reads FQNEAQ. Trimming cost V 5 bases and J 8 bases, with 10 bases left between them. CDR3 in DNA: TGTGCCAGCAGCCCGTGGACTGATTCACCCCTCCACTTT. Translating it yields CASSPWTDSPLHF.

This clonotype was observed at least ten times. V gene TRBV7-2 combines with J gene TRBJ2-5, with TRBD2 matching over 8 bases. This CDR3 comprises 14 residues. Germline V gene data show CDR1 as SGHTA and CDR2 as FQGNSA. The CDR3 is CMDGGDEPQETQYF. The CDR3 nucleotides read TGTATGGACGGGGGGGATGAACCGCAAGAGACCCAGTACTTC.

This clonotype was picked up a small number of times. The chain links TRBV7-6 to TRBJ2-1; no clear D. Trimming pared 5 bases from V and 4 bases from J, leaving 12 bases between. The V gene's germline CDR1 is SGHVS and CDR2 FNYEAQ. The CDR3 contains 14 residues. The CDR3 nucleotides read TGTGCCAGCAGCCATAGATCGGCGTACAATGAGCAGTTCTTC. This translates into CASSHRSAYNEQFF.

This clonotype appeared a few times. This chain joins TRBV5-1 and TRBJ2-7; possibly TRBD1 for D (6 bases). This CDR3 is 16 amino acids long. CDR1 is SGHRS and CDR2 is YFSETQ in the germline V gene. Trimming removed 1 base at V and 1 base at J, with 15 bases between. The CDR3 is CASSLNRAGPSYEQYF. CDR3 nucleotide sequence: TGCGCCAGCAGCTTGAACAGGGCCGGCCCATCCTACGAGCAGTACTTC.

This clonotype was picked up a small number of times. The rearrangement joins TRBV11-2 to TRBJ1-1; D is undetermined. From germline, CDR1 is SGHAT and CDR2 FQNNGV. The V end lost 7 bases, the J end lost 3 bases, and 12 bases lay between the germline ends. CDR3 length equals 13 residues. The CDR3 DNA reads as TGTGCCAGCACCCCCCGGGTACACACTGAAGCTTTCTTT. It codes for CASTPRVHTEAFF.